This T cell receptor (beta chain) was identified during a study of T cell responses to AZD1222 COVID-19 vaccine. Overall study context: Pooled in the analysis were second doses at about 4 or about 12 weeks. Study-wide results and caveats: Unmutated regions of variants are reportedly targeted by nearly half of spike-specific TCRs. Without day 14 samples, only post-peak T cell repertoires were studied. Spike was spanned by vaccine-associated CD4 TCRs, which were dominant at 160-218 and 743-854.

Sequencing was performed with immunoSEQ multiplex PCR; in TCRdb, only in-frame clones are kept and a portion is missing. The sample lists 95,000 to 150,000 clones, more than 70% seen once, with approximately 5.4% in the top ten. The CDR3 covers 13 residues. V was trimmed by 5 bases and J by 4 bases, leaving 10 bases between them. The V gene's germline CDR1 is SGHTA and CDR2 FQGNSA. A single count supports this clone. Its antigen is undetermined. This receptor was taken from an adult in good health. The sample consisted of peripheral blood, taken on day 0 of AZD1222 vaccination. The rearrangement uses TRBV7-2 and TRBJ2-3; D ambiguous. The CDR3 DNA follows: TGTGCCAGCAGCCCCAGCCCCCCAGATACGCAGTATTTT. Residues: CASSPSPPDTQYF.